The 29 T cell receptor beta chains in this list originate from one sample, sequenced in a study of tumor-infiltrating lymphocytes in primary liver carcinoma. Co-extraction of RNA and DNA was performed on 20-30 mg of unsorted bulk tissue. Using a constant-region primer together with ProtoScript II reverse transcriptase, TCR beta cDNA was made from around 0.55 ug of total RNA. Libraries covering TCR beta were generated through three nested multiplex PCR rounds (using a slightly modified ARM-PCR). Use of TRBV1-TRBV30 forward primers with a C-beta reverse primer characterized the first two PCR rounds, which lasted about 10 cycles each. Via MiXCR, TCRdb re-called the multiplex PCR reads, giving one row per CDR3 protein. This sample yields some 190,000 distinct CDR3 sequences, of which around 85% are seen a single time; 15% to 20% belongs to the top ten. The sequencing sample was made of tumor tissue from primary liver carcinoma. These receptors were obtained from a middle-aged man with primary liver carcinoma and hepatitis B virus infection.

Remarks on this clonotype: An end of the junction differs from the germline gene, which may be a read error. This sequence joins TRBV11-2 and TRBJ1-5; TRBD1 aligns across 8 bases. Germline CDR1 SGHAT, CDR2 FQNNGV. The CDR3 has 15 residues. CDR3: CASSLAGGDNQSQHF. The CDR3 DNA is TGTGCCAGCAGCTTAGCAGGGGGCGACAATCAGTCCCAGCATTTT.

The chain is built from TRBV9 and TRBJ2-2; the D is unclear. CDR3 size: 13 residues. Per the germline V gene, CDR1 is SGDLS and CDR2 is YYNGEE. V lost 1 base to trimming and J lost 5 bases, with 6 bases between them. Written as DNA, the CDR3 is TGTGCCAGCAGCGTAATGAGTACCGGGGAGCTGTTTTTT. It encodes CASSVMSTGELFF.

This clonotype has at least ten counts. The V call is TRBV5-1, the J call TRBJ2-1; D may match TRBD1 or TRBD2 (5 bases each). This CDR3 spans 14 amino acids. Trimming took off 2 bases at V and 3 bases at J, with 9 bases between the two ends. CDR1 and CDR2 from the germline V gene are SGHRS and YFSETQ. DNA for the CDR3: TGCGCCAGCAGCTTTCTGGGGGTCTACAATGAGCAGTTCTTC. Residues: CASSFLGVYNEQFF.

With regard to this clonotype: An end of the junction does not agree with germline; a read error may underlie this. The chain combines TRBV29-1 with TRBJ2-2; a possible D gene is TRBD2 (5 bases). CDR3 length equals 15 residues. Per the germline V gene, CDR1 is SQVTM and CDR2 is ANQGSEA. The CDR3 loop reads CSVVLVGAFTEELFF. For the CDR3, the DNA is TGCAGTGTTGTTCTAGTGGGAGCCTTCACCGAGGAGCTGTTTTTT.

Concerning this clonotype: Germline and junction disagree at one end, which may indicate a read error. The gene calls are TRBV6-5 and TRBJ1-6; tentative D call: TRBD1 (5 bases). Germline CDR1 and CDR2: MNHEY and SVGAGI. CDR3 length equals 15 residues. CDR3 bases: TGTGTCAGCAGTTACTCAATCCAGGGTCATTCACCCCTACACTTT. As protein: CVSSYSIQGHSPLHF.

V usage is TRBV5-4 and J usage is TRBJ2-1; 8 nucleotides match TRBD2. This CDR3 is 15 amino acids long. Germline values: CDR1 SGHNT, CDR2 YYREEE (reference sequence). V trimming: 4 bases; J trimming: 9 bases; junction bases outside the gene matches: 12. The DNA of the CDR3 is TGTGCCAGCAGCCACGGGATTAGCGGGAATATTGAGCAGTTCTTC. Amino acid sequence: CASSHGISGNIEQFF.

About this clonotype itself: It is likely a read error, because the conserved phenylalanine at the end of the CDR3 is missing. No DNA is shown, since the ends of the CDR3 on it are uncertain; the CDR3 is the one TCRdb lists. The gene calls are TRBV29-1 and TRBJ2-5; the table's D gene call, TRBD2, was not cross checked with the DNA. The germline V gene has CDR1 SQVTM and CDR2 ANQGSEA. The CDR3 sequence runs 14 residues, both termini included. The CDR3 sequence: CSGILAGGVETRYL.

The chain employs TRBV10-3 and TRBJ2-2, with TRBD2 identical over 11 bases. The CDR3 sequence is 18 residues long. The J segment lost 0 bases and the V segment lost 8 bases, leaving 11 bases of the junction unmatched. Germline V CDR1 and CDR2: ENHRY, SYGVKD. The CDR3 bases are TGTGCCATCGGCGACGGGACTAGCGGACCGGCGAACACCGGGGAGCTGTTTTTT. This encodes CAIGDGTSGPANTGELFF.

This clonotype qualifies as medium-sized (0.01 to 0.1%). J is TRBJ1-1 and V is TRBV11-3; no clear D. The CDR3 consists of 13 residues. Germline CDR1 and CDR2: SGHNT and YENEEA. With 1 base removed from V and 6 bases from J, the gap between germline ends came to 9 bases. In DNA form, the CDR3 reads TGTGCCAGCAGCTTAGGTCCAGACGCTGAAGCTTTCTTT. Its translation: CASSLGPDAEAFF.

Notes on this clonotype: Since a much larger clone is just one base distant, this may be a read error. The chain combines TRBV5-1 with TRBJ1-5, with D unresolved. Germline values: CDR1 SGHRS, CDR2 YFSETQ. This CDR3 spans 15 amino acids. Trimming took off 3 bases at V and 7 bases at J, with 17 bases between the two ends. The CDR3 DNA reads TGCGCCAGCAGCTGGGTTCCGGGCGGGAACCAGCCCCAGCATTTT. This translates into CASSWVPGGNQPQHF.

As concerns this clonotype: A much larger clone lies a single base off, so this may be a read error. The chain joins TRBV28 to TRBJ2-1; D remains ambiguous. Trimming shortened V by 5 bases and J by 8 bases, and 10 bases separated the two germline ends. There are 12 residues in the CDR3. The germline gives CDR1 MDHEN, CDR2 SYDVKM. The CDR3 nucleotides are TGTGCCAGCAGTGGGATAAGCGATGAGCAGTTCTTC. The encoded protein is CASSGISDEQFF.

The chain employs TRBV6-5 and TRBJ1-3; no reliable D call. Trimming removed 7 bases from V and 9 bases from J, with 13 bases in between. Per germline, CDR1 MNHEY and CDR2 SVGAGI. CDR3 size: 12 residues. For the CDR3, the DNA is TGTGCCAGCAATTCACTAGCCGCCACCATATATTTT. Translated: CASNSLAATIYF.

This clonotype was seen only once. One end of the junction fails to match germline, which may point to a read error. The chain carries TRBV5-4 and TRBJ2-2; TRBD2 aligns across 9 bases. This CDR3 is built from 16 residues. The V gene's germline CDR1 is SGHNT and CDR2 YYREEE (reference sequence). For the CDR3, the DNA is TGTGCCGGCAGCCCCGGACTAGCGCAGAGCACCTGGGAGCTGTTTTTT. This gives the protein CAGSPGLAQSTWELFF. Complete variable domain (other parts from reference TRBV5-4 and TRBJ2-2): ETGVTQSPTHLIKTRGQQVTLRCSSQSGHNTVSWYQQALGQGPQFIFQYYREEENGRGNFPPRFSGLQFPNYSSELNVNALELDDSALYLCAGSPGLAQSTWELFFGEGSRLTVL.

As to this clonotype: At one of its ends the junction is not consistent with the germline gene, which may arise from a read error. The chain combines TRBV11-1 with TRBJ2-1; TRBD2 aligns across 8 bases. CDR1 is SGHAT, CDR2 FQDESV, per germline (reference sequence). This CDR3 is built from 17 residues. The CDR3 sequence: CTSSPRRVAGRRSEQFF. The CDR3 bases are TGCACCAGCAGCCCCAGAAGGGTAGCGGGACGGCGTAGTGAGCAGTTCTTC. Complete variable domain (other parts from reference TRBV11-1 and TRBJ2-1): EAEVAQSPRYKITEKSQAVAFWCDPISGHATLYWYRQILGQGPELLVQFQDESVVDDSQLPKDRFSAERLKGVDSTLKIQPAELGDSAMYLCTSSPRRVAGRRSEQFFGPGTRLTVL.

As regards this clonotype: The missing conserved phenylalanine or tryptophan at the end of this CDR3 makes a read error likely. The limits of the CDR3 on the DNA are not certain, so only TCRdb's listed CDR3 is given. The rearrangement uses TRBV11-1 and TRBJ2-7. Germline V lookup: CDR1 SGHAT, CDR2 FQDESV (reference sequence). The CDR3 adds up to 12 amino acids, both ends counted. The CDR3 loop reads CANSWNSYEQYL.

On this clonotype itself: At one end, the junction sequence differs from germline, possibly due to a read error. The chain uses TRBV5-5 and TRBJ1-5, with D uncertain. Looked up from germline, CDR1 is SGHKS and CDR2 is YYEKEE (reference sequence). This CDR3 contains 16 residues. The CDR3 sequence: CASSSGETISNQPQHF. CDR3 DNA sequence: TGTGCCAGCAGCTCAGGAGAGACGATTAGCAATCAGCCCCAACATTTT.

Points on this clonotype: The junction differs from germline at one of its ends, possibly a read error. The chain carries TRBV6-5 and TRBJ1-4; tentatively, D is TRBD1 (5 bases). Looked up from germline, CDR1 is MNHEY and CDR2 is SVGAGI. The CDR3 runs to 14 residues. As DNA, the CDR3 is TGTGTCAGCGGTAGAGGGGTAGCTAATGAAAAACTGTTTTTT. Amino acid sequence: CVSGRGVANEKLFF.

Note on this clonotype: One end of the junction fails to match germline, which may point to a read error. The rearrangement links TRBV6-6 to TRBJ1-1, with TRBD1 as a possible D gene (5 bases). Germline V CDR1 and CDR2: MNHNY, SVGAGI (reference sequence). This CDR3 is built from 14 residues. The CDR3 DNA follows: TGTGCCAGCATCAAACAGGTTTCAAACACTGAATCTTTCTTT. This sequence encodes CASIKQVSNTESFF.

This clonotype was seen repeatedly, ten times or more. This chain uses TRBV29-1 with TRBJ2-1, with 7 positions matching TRBD2. Losses at the gene ends were 4 bases for V and 9 bases for J; bases not matched to a gene: 9. In germline, CDR1 is SQVTM, CDR2 ANQGSEA. This CDR3 has 13 amino acids. The CDR3 spells CSVVRGRAREQFF. CDR3 nucleotides: TGCAGCGTTGTACGTGGGAGGGCCCGTGAGCAGTTCTTC.

Remarks on this clonotype: This may be a read error, as it is one base from a much larger clone. J is TRBJ2-1 and V is TRBV7-9; TRBD2 might be the D (5 bases). Looked up from germline, CDR1 is SEHNR and CDR2 is FQNEAQ (reference sequence). The CDR3 sequence is 15 residues long. Trimming pared 6 bases from V and 0 bases from J, leaving 12 bases between. Here the CDR3 reads CASRPLVFSYNEQFF. The CDR3 nucleotides read TGTGCCAGCAGACCACTAGTTTTCTCCTACAATGAGCAGTTCTTC.

In the case of this clonotype: A read error may account for a junction end that differs from germline. V usage is TRBV7-8 and J usage is TRBJ1-6; no clear D. CDR3 length: 16 amino acids. CDR1 is SGHVS, CDR2 FQNEAQ, per germline. The DNA of the CDR3 is TGTGCCAGCAGCTTTATTAGGAGCTCCTATAATTCACCCCTCCGCTTT. It yields the protein CASSFIRSSYNSPLRF.

V usage is TRBV7-6 and J usage is TRBJ2-3, with 7 bases lining up with TRBD1. This CDR3 comprises 14 residues. J lost 4 bases, V lost 0 bases, and 1 base had no gene match. The germline V gene has CDR1 SGHVS and CDR2 FNYEAQ. CDR3 residues: CASSLATGADTQYF. The DNA of the CDR3 is TGTGCCAGCAGCTTAGCCACAGGGGCAGATACGCAGTATTTT.

The CDR3 DNA sequence: TGTGCCAGCAGTTCAAAGCGAGCGGAGATCAACAATGAGCAGTTCTTC. It specifies CASSSKRAEINNEQFF. This chain uses TRBV6-5 with TRBJ2-1; tentatively, D is TRBD2 (5 bases). Germline V lookup: CDR1 MNHEY, CDR2 SVGAGI. The CDR3 has 16 residues. The V end lost 4 bases, the J end lost 5 bases, and 18 bases lay between the germline ends.

Notes on this clonotype: A much larger clone sits a single nucleotide away, making a read error possible. The chain carries TRBV7-3 and TRBJ2-1, with D perhaps matching TRBD1 (6 bases). The germline gives CDR1 SGHTA, CDR2 FQGTGA. The CDR3 spans 13 residues. The CDR3: CASSLERGNDQFF. CDR3 coding DNA: TGTGCCAGCAGCTTAGAGAGGGGGAATGATCAGTTCTTC.

About this clonotype: Germline is not matched at one junction end, which may reflect a read error. V is TRBV6-2 or TRBV6-3 and J is TRBJ2-2; tentatively, D is TRBD1 (6 bases). Germline CDR1 reads MNHEY; CDR2 reads SVGEGT. The CDR3 is 14 amino acids. The CDR3 here is CASRRDTYTAELFF. The CDR3 region has the DNA TGTGCCAGTCGAAGGGACACTTACACCGCGGAGCTGTTTTTT.

Comments on this clonotype: The germline gene is not matched at one end of the junction; a read error may be the cause. V usage is TRBV6-5 and J usage is TRBJ1-2; D might be TRBD1 (5 bases). In germline, CDR1 is MNHEY, CDR2 SVGAGI. The CDR3 consists of 15 residues. The CDR3 here is CVSGYSTRGIFGYTF. CDR3 DNA: TGTGTCAGCGGTTACTCAACAAGGGGAATATTTGGCTACACCTTC.

As concerns this clonotype: The conserved closing phenylalanine or tryptophan is absent in this CDR3, likely reflecting a read error. The CDR3 coding sequence is TGTGCCAGCAGCTTGACCGGGACAGGCCAAGAGACCCAGTACTCC. It specifies CASSLTGTGQETQYS. V and J are TRBV7-7 and TRBJ2-5, with 8 bases fitting TRBD1. The V segment lost 3 bases and the J segment 1 base; nucleotides outside the gene matches: 4. The germline V gene has CDR1 SSHAT and CDR2 FNYEAQ (reference sequence). CDR3 length: 15 amino acids.

This clonotype was found once. A junction boundary mismatches the germline segment, possibly from a read error. The chain couples TRBV29-1 to TRBJ2-3; tentatively, D is TRBD2 (5 bases). CDR1 is SQVTM, CDR2 ANQGSEA, per germline. The CDR3 is 13 amino acids. CDR3 protein: CSVVLVGIDAQYF. CDR3 coding DNA: TGCAGCGTTGTACTAGTGGGTATAGATGCGCAGTATTTT.

Note on this clonotype: This sequence may be a read error, since a much larger clone differs from it by one base. V and J are TRBV28 and TRBJ1-2; tentatively, D is TRBD1 (6 bases). Germline CDR1 and CDR2: MDHEN and SYDVKM. This CDR3 region has 14 residues. The CDR3 region has the DNA TGTGCCGGCAGTTTATCAGGGGAAAACTATGGCTACACCTTC. This gives the protein CAGSLSGENYGYTF.